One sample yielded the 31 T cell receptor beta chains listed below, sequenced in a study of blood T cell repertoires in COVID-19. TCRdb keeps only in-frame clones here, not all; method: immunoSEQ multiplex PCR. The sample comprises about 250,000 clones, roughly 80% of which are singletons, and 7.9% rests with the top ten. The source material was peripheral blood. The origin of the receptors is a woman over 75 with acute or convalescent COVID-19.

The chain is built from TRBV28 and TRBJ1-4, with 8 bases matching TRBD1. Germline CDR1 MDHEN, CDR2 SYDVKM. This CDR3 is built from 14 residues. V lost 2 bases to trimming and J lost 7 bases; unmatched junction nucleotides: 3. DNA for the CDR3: TGTGCCAGCAGTTTACAGGGGGCTAGTGAAAAACTGTTTTTT. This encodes CASSLQGASEKLFF.

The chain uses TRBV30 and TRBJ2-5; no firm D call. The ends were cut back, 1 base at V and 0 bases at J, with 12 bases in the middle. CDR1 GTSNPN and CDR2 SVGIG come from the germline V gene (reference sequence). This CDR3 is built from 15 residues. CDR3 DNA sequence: TGTGCCTGGAGTGGTTCTAGAGATCACCAAGAGACCCAGTACTTC. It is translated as CAWSGSRDHQETQYF.

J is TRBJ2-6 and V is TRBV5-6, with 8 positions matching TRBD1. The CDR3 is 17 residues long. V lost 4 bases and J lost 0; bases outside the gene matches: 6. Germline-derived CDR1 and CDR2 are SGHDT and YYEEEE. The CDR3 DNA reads TGTGCCAGCAGCCGGGACAGGACCCCCTCTGGGGCCAACGTCCTGACTTTC. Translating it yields CASSRDRTPSGANVLTF.

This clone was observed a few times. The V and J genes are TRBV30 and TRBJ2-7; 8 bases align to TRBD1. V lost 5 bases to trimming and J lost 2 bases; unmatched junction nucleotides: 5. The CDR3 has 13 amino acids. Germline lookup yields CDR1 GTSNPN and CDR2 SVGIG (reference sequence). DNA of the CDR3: TGTGCCTGGGGACAGGGTCGGACCTACGAGCAGTACTTC. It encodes CAWGQGRTYEQYF.

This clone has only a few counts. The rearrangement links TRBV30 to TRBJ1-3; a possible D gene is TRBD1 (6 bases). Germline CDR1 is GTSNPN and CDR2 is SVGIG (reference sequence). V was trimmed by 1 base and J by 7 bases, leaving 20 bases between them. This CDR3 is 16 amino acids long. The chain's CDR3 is CAWSDDVQGGGNTIYF. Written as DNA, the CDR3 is TGTGCCTGGAGTGACGATGTACAGGGTGGTGGGAACACCATATATTTT.

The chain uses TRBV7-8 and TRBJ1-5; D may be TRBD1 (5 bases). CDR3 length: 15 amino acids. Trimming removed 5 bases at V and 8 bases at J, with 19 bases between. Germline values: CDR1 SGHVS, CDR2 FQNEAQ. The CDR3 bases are TGTGCCAGCAGCCCCGGGGACGGGGGTCGTAAGCCCCAGCATTTT. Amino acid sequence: CASSPGDGGRKPQHF.

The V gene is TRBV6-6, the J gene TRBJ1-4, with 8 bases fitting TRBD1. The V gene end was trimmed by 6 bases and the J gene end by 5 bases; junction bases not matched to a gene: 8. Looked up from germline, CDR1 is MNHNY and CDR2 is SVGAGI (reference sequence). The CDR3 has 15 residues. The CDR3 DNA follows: TGTGCCAGCAGAGTCTCCGACAGGGGAAATGAAAAACTGTTTTTT. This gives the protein CASRVSDRGNEKLFF.

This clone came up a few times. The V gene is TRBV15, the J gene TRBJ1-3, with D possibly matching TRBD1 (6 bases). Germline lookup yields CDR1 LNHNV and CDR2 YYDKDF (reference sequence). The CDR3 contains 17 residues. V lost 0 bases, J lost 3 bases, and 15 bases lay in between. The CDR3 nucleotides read TGTGCCACCAGCAGAGACCCAACAGGGAACTTTGGAAACACCATATATTTT. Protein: CATSRDPTGNFGNTIYF. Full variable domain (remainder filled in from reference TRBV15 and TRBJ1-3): DAMVIQNPRYQVTQFGKPVTLSCSQTLNHNVMYWYQQKSSQAPKLLFHYYDKDFNNEADTPDNFQSRRPNTSFCFLDIRSPGLGDTAMYLCATSRDPTGNFGNTIYFGEGSWLTVV.

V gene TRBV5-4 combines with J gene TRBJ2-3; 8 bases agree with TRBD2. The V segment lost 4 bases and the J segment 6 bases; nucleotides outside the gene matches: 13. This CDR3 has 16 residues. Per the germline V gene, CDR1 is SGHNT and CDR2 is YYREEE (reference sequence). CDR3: CASSTGLAGWSDTQYF. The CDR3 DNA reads TGTGCCAGCAGCACCGGACTAGCAGGATGGTCGGATACGCAGTATTTT. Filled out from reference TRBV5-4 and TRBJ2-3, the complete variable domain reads ETGVTQSPTHLIKTRGQQVTLRCSSQSGHNTVSWYQQALGQGPQFIFQYYREEENGRGNFPPRFSGLQFPNYSSELNVNALELDDSALYLCASSTGLAGWSDTQYFGPGTRLTVL.

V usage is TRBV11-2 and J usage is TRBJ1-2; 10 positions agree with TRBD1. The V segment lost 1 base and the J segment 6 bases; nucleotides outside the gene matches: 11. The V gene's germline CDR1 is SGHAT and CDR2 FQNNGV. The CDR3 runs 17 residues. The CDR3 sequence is CASSLGPRDRGRNGYTF. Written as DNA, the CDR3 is TGTGCCAGCAGCTTAGGCCCTCGGGACAGGGGACGAAATGGCTACACCTTC. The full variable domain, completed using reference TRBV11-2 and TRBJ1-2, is EAGVAQSPRYKIIEKRQSVAFWCNPISGHATLYWYQQILGQGPKLLIQFQNNGVVDDSQLPKDRFSAERLKGVDSTLKIQPAKLEDSAVYLCASSLGPRDRGRNGYTFGSGTRLTVV.

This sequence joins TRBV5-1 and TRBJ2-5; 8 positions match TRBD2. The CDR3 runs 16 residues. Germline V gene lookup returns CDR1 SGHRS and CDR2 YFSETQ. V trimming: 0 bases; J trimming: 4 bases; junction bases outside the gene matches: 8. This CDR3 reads CASSLARAGEIETQYF. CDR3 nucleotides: TGCGCCAGCAGCTTGGCCCGAGCGGGAGAGATAGAGACCCAGTACTTC.

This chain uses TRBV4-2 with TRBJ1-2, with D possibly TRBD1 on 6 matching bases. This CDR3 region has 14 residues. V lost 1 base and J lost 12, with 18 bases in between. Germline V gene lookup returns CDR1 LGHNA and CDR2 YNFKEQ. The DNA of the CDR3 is TGTGCCAGCAGCCAAGGAGGGGGACCAAAGGCGCACACCTTC. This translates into CASSQGGGPKAHTF.

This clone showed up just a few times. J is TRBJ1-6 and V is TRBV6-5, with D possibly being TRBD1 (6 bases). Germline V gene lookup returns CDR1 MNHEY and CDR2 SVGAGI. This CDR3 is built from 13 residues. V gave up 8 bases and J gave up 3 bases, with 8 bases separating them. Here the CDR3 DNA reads TGTGCCAGCCAGGGGTTCTATAATTCACCCCTCCACTTT. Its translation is CASQGFYNSPLHF.

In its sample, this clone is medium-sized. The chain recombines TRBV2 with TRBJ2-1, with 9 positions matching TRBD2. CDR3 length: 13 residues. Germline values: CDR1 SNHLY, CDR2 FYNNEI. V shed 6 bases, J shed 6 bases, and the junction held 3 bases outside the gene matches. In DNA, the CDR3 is TGTGCCAGCAGGTTGACTAGCGGCAATGAGCAGTTCTTC. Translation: CASRLTSGNEQFF. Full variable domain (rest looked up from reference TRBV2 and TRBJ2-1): EPEVTQTPSHQVTQMGQEVILRCVPISNHLYFYWYRQILGQKVEFLVSFYNNEISEKSEIFDDQFSVERPDGSNFTLKIRSTKLEDSAMYFCASRLTSGNEQFFGPGTRLTVL.

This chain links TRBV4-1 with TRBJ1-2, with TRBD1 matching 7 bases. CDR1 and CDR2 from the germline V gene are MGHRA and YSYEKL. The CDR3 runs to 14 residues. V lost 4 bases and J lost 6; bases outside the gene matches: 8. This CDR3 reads CASSPIDRADGYTF. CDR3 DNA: TGCGCCAGCAGCCCCATCGACAGGGCGGATGGCTACACCTTC.

The CDR3 loop reads CASSGLARPDNEQFF. The CDR3 DNA reads as TGTGCCAGCAGCGGACTAGCGCGACCCGACAATGAGCAGTTCTTC. The chain uses TRBV2 and TRBJ2-1; TRBD2 aligns across 9 bases. Looked up from germline, CDR1 is SNHLY and CDR2 is FYNNEI. V trimming: 6 bases; J trimming: 5 bases; junction bases outside the gene matches: 8. The CDR3 contains 15 residues.

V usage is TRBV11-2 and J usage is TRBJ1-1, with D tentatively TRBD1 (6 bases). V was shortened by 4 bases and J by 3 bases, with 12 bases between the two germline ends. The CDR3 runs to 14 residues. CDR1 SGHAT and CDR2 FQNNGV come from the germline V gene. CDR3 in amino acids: CASSYPGQHTEAFF. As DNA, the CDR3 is TGTGCCAGCAGCTACCCGGGACAACACACTGAAGCTTTCTTT.

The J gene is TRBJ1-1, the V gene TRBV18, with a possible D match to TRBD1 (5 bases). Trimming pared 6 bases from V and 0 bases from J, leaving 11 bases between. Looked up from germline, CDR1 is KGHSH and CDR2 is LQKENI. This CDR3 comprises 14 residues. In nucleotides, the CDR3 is TGTGCCAGCTCTGGGGCAGTCATGAACACTGAAGCTTTCTTT. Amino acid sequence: CASSGAVMNTEAFF.

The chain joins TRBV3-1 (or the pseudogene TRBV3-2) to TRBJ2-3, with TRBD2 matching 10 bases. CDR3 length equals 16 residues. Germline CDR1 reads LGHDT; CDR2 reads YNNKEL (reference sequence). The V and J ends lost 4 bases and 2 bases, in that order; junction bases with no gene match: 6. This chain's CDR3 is CASSPRTSGYTDTQYF. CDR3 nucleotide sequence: TGTGCCAGCAGCCCCCGGACTAGCGGTTACACAGATACGCAGTATTTT.

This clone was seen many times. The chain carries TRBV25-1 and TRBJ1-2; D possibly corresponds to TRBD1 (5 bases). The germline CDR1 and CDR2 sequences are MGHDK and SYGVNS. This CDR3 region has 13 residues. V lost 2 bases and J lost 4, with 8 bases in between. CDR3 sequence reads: CASSEQGLYGYTF. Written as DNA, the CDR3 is TGTGCCAGCAGTGAACAGGGCCTCTATGGCTACACCTTC.

As DNA, the CDR3 is TGTGCCAGCAGTTACGGGACAGGACCACTCAATTCACCCCTCCACTTT. It yields the protein CASSYGTGPLNSPLHF. The chain employs TRBV6-2 or TRBV6-3 and TRBJ1-6, with 8 positions matching TRBD1. The germline CDR1 and CDR2 sequences are MNHEY and SVGEGT. The CDR3 has 16 amino acids. With V trimmed by 2 bases and J by 7 bases, 7 bases remained unmatched.

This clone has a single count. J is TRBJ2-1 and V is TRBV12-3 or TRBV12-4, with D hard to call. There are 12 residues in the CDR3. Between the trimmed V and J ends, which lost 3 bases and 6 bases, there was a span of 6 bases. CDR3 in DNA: TGTGCCAGCAGTTTTAACGGCAATGAGCAGTTCTTC. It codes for CASSFNGNEQFF.

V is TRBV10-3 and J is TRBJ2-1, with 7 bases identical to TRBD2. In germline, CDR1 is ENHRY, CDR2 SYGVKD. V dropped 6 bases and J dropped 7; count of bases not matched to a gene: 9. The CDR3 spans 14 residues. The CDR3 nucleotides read TGTGCCATCAGGTGGGGGGGGAACGAGAATGAGCAGTTCTTC. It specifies CAIRWGGNENEQFF.

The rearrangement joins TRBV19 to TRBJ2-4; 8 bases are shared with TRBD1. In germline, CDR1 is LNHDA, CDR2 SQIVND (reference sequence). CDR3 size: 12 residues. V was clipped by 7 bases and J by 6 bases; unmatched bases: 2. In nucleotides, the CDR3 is TGTGCCAGTACAGGGGGCGGAAACATTCAGTACTTC. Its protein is CASTGGGNIQYF.

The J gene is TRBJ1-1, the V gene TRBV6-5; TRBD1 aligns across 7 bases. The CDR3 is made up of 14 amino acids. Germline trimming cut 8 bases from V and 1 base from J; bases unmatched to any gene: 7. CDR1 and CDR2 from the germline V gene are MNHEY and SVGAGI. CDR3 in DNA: TGTGCCAGCTTGTTGGACAGGCAGAACACTGAAGCTTTCTTT. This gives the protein CASLLDRQNTEAFF.

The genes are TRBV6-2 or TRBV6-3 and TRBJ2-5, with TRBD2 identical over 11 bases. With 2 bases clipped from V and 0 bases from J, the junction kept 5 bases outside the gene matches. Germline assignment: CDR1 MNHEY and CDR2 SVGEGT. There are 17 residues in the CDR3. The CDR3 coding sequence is TGTGCCAGCAGTTACAACCTAGCGGGGGGTTACCAAGAGACCCAGTACTTC. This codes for CASSYNLAGGYQETQYF.

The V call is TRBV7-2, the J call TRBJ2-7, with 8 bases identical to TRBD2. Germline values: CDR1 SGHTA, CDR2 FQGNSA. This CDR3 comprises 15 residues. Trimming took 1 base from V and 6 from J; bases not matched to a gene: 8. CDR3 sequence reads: CASSLDGGELREQYF. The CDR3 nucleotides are TGTGCCAGCAGCTTAGACGGGGGGGAGCTCCGCGAGCAGTACTTC.

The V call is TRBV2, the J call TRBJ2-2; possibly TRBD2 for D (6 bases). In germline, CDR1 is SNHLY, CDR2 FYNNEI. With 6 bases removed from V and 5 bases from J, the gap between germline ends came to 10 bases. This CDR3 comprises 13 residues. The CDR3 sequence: CASRLGGTGELFF. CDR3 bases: TGTGCCAGCAGGTTGGGGGGAACCGGGGAGCTGTTTTTT.

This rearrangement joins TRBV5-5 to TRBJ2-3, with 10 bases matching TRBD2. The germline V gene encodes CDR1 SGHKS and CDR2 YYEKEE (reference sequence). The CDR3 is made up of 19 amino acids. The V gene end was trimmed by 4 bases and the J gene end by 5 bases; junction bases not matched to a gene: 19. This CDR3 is CASSPRGQRASGGIDTQYF. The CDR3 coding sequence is TGTGCCAGCAGCCCAAGGGGTCAGCGGGCTAGCGGGGGAATAGATACGCAGTATTTT. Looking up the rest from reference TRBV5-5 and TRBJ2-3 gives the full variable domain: DAGVTQSPTHLIKTRGQQVTLRCSPISGHKSVSWYQQVLGQGPQFIFQYYEKEERGRGNFPDRFSARQFPNYSSELNVNALLLGDSALYLCASSPRGQRASGGIDTQYFGPGTRLTVL.

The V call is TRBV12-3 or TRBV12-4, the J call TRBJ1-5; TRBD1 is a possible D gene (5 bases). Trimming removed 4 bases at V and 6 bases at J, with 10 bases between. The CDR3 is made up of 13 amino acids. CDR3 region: CASSSQGGQPQHF. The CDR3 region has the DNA TGTGCCAGCAGTTCCCAGGGTGGTCAGCCCCAGCATTTT.

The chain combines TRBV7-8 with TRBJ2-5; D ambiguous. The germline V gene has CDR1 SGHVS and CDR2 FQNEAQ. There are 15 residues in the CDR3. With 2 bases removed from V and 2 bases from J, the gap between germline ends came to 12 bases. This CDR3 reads CASSLNSAGQETQYF. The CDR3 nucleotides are TGTGCCAGCAGCTTAAATTCGGCAGGACAAGAGACCCAGTACTTC.